One and the same sample provided the 22 T cell receptor beta chains below, sequenced in a study of monozygotic twins with inflammatory bowel disease. TCRdb derives one entry per CDR3 protein from the 5' RACE reads, leaving out DNA. This listing includes fewer than 200,000 distinct CDR3 sequences. Sequenced sample: blood. The source of these receptors is a human donor with ulcerative colitis or Crohn's disease, or a healthy co-twin of an affected twin (not recorded which).

The rearrangement uses TRBV7-2 and TRBJ2-5. Germline CDR1 is SGHTA and CDR2 is FQGNSA. This CDR3 has 16 residues. The CDR3 sequence: CASSLRQPILQETQYF.

The CDR3 spells CASSQDRANTGELFF. This rearrangement joins TRBV5-1 to TRBJ2-2. Germline V gene data show CDR1 as SGHRS and CDR2 as YFSETQ. This CDR3 comprises 15 residues.

This chain joins TRBV20-1 and TRBJ1-3; without DNA, the TCRdb call of TRBD1 cannot be checked. Germline lookup yields CDR1 DFQATT and CDR2 SNEGSKA (reference sequence). The CDR3 loop spans 15 amino acids. CDR3 sequence reads: CSARPVGTGGNTIYF.

The chain recombines TRBV12-3 or TRBV12-4 with TRBJ2-1; TCRdb gives TRBD2 as the D gene, but with no DNA this cannot be confirmed. This CDR3 spans 14 amino acids. CDR3 sequence: CARKLAGPRNEQFF.

This rearrangement joins TRBV6-2 or TRBV6-3 to TRBJ2-1. Germline values: CDR1 MNHEY, CDR2 SVGEGT. This CDR3 is built from 16 residues. The CDR3 here is CASSYPERPFYNEQFF.

This chain joins TRBV5-1 and TRBJ1-2; checking the TCRdb D call of TRBD1 is not possible without DNA. Germline V gene data show CDR1 as SGHRS and CDR2 as YFSETQ. The CDR3 loop spans 13 amino acids. The CDR3 spells CASSVDRVYGYTF.

The chain carries TRBV5-1 and TRBJ2-1. Germline values: CDR1 SGHRS, CDR2 YFSETQ. CDR3 length: 17 amino acids. The CDR3 sequence: CASSLVLAEGSYNEQFF.

The chain carries TRBV5-1 and TRBJ2-1; the D gene TCRdb calls, TRBD2, cannot be checked with no DNA. The germline V gene encodes CDR1 SGHRS and CDR2 YFSETQ. This CDR3 contains 17 residues. The CDR3 is CASSLSRGRAGLNEQFF.

This chain uses TRBV28 with TRBJ2-3; TCRdb picks TRBD1, but there is no DNA to check that call. Germline CDR1 is MDHEN and CDR2 is SYDVKM. There are 16 residues in the CDR3. CDR3 protein: CASSFPGQGETDTQYF.

This chain connects TRBV5-6 to TRBJ1-3. The germline gives CDR1 SGHDT, CDR2 YYEEEE. The CDR3 is 18 amino acids. This CDR3 is CASSLEIFASISGNTIYF.

CDR3 sequence reads: CASSPTSGANVLTF. The rearrangement links TRBV9 to TRBJ2-6. The CDR3 sequence is 14 residues long. Germline V CDR1 and CDR2: SGDLS, YYNGEE.

This chain uses TRBV4-1 with TRBJ2-7; the D gene TCRdb calls, TRBD1, cannot be checked with no DNA. CDR1 and CDR2 from the germline V gene are MGHRA and YSYEKL. The CDR3 is 15 residues long. CDR3 in amino acids: CASSPPGTEAYEQYF.

The chain recombines TRBV20-1 with TRBJ2-1; no DNA is available, so the TRBD2 call from TCRdb remains unchecked. This CDR3 contains 18 residues. Germline V gene data show CDR1 as DFQATT and CDR2 as SNEGSKA (reference sequence). The CDR3 sequence: CSAREASGRAGVGNEQFF.

The V call is TRBV9, the J call TRBJ1-2; checking the TCRdb D call of TRBD1 is not possible without DNA. The CDR3 is made up of 14 amino acids. The V gene's germline CDR1 is SGDLS and CDR2 YYNGEE. CDR3 residues: CASSEVFRPDGYTF.

V usage is TRBV6-4 and J usage is TRBJ1-6; with no DNA, the TCRdb D assignment of TRBD1 cannot be verified. The CDR3 length is 16 residues. Germline CDR1 reads MRHNA; CDR2 reads SNTAGT. The CDR3 sequence is CASSASAGTVNSPLHF.

V and J are TRBV25-1 and TRBJ2-5; TCRdb's D call, TRBD2, is unchecked because there is no DNA. This CDR3 comprises 16 residues. Germline loops: CDR1 MGHDK, CDR2 SYGVNS. The CDR3 loop reads CASSEYSAGGRETQYF.

The chain has TRBV5-1 and TRBJ2-2; TCRdb gives TRBD2 as the D gene, but with no DNA this cannot be confirmed. CDR1 is SGHRS and CDR2 is YFSETQ in the germline V gene. The CDR3 is made up of 16 amino acids. CDR3 residues: CASSFSGTSATGELFF.

This chain joins TRBV9 and TRBJ2-3; TCRdb designates TRBD1, a call that cannot be tested without DNA. The CDR3 loop spans 13 amino acids. Per germline, CDR1 SGDLS and CDR2 YYNGEE. The CDR3 reads CASSENREDTQYF.

The chain employs TRBV5-4 and TRBJ2-2. This CDR3 region has 15 residues. Germline lookup yields CDR1 SGHNT and CDR2 YYREEE (reference sequence). This CDR3 reads CASSPDVVYVGELFF.

The chain recombines TRBV5-1 with TRBJ1-1; absent DNA, TCRdb's TRBD1 call cannot be checked. The V gene's germline CDR1 is SGHRS and CDR2 YFSETQ. The CDR3 runs to 16 residues. The CDR3 sequence is CASSFTFLGARARAFF.

This sequence joins TRBV6-5 and TRBJ2-7. Germline CDR1 MNHEY, CDR2 SVGAGI. This CDR3 has 12 residues. The CDR3 sequence: CASGLSSYEQYF.

The J gene is TRBJ2-1, the V gene TRBV20-1; TCRdb selects TRBD1, and the lack of DNA leaves this call unchecked. CDR1 and CDR2 from the germline V gene are DFQATT and SNEGSKA (reference sequence). The CDR3 totals 14 residues. The CDR3 spells CSAAGGGSYNEQFF.